This is a list of T cell receptor beta chains from one sample in a study of blood T cell repertoires in COVID-19. The assay was immunoSEQ multiplex PCR, and TCRdb's table has in-frame clones only and misses some. Here the sample spans over 100,000 clones, 86% being singletons. Sequences were obtained from peripheral blood. These receptors were taken from a woman in her 70s with COVID-19, enrolled during active disease. Both conserved end residues are trimmed from each CDR3. The D gene is left open where the match is weak.

V gene,D gene,J gene,CDR3 protein
TRBV3-1/TRBV3-2,TRBD1,TRBJ1-5,ASSQNRGGSNQPQH
TRBV7-7,.,TRBJ2-5,ASSLTGAGGQETQY
TRBV5-1,.,TRBJ2-6,ASSSGSSSGANVLT
TRBV5-1,TRBD1,TRBJ1-1,ASRQTGDTEAF
TRBV5-8,.,TRBJ2-3,ASSFSSDTQY
TRBV4-1,.,TRBJ2-5,ASSQLARETQY
TRBV7-8,.,TRBJ1-1,ASSRGGDSNTEAF
TRBV21-1,.,TRBJ1-2,ASSKGASGTESLSYT
TRBV18,.,TRBJ2-2,ASSPLFSLKNTGELF
TRBV5-1,.,TRBJ2-5,ASSLVGGSAETQY
TRBV28,.,TRBJ1-5,ASSLTTGRQPQH
TRBV15,TRBD1,TRBJ1-4,ATSRDPLGQALVSEKLF
TRBV5-1,TRBD1,TRBJ1-1,ASSSRDRGMVNTEAF
TRBV7-7,TRBD1,TRBJ2-1,ASSLQGANEQF
TRBV30,.,TRBJ2-1,AWSVRGGLSYNEQF
TRBV25-1,.,TRBJ1-1,ASRLGGAGTEAF
TRBV28,TRBD2,TRBJ2-5,ASRLAGVQETQY
TRBV3-1/TRBV3-2,.,TRBJ1-2,ASSQDPGGPPYGYT
TRBV7-2,TRBD2,TRBJ2-7,ASSRGLAGAYEQY
TRBV9,.,TRBJ2-5,ASSVEGGEETQY
TRBV3-1/TRBV3-2,TRBD2,TRBJ2-5,ASSQGTSGGYETQY
TRBV11-2,.,TRBJ2-7,ASSLFLGGFAYEQY
TRBV11-2,.,TRBJ1-3,ASSLLLSGNTIY
TRBV6-6,.,TRBJ2-1,ASSRQGASSGAYNEQF
TRBV7-3,.,TRBJ2-1,ASSFSRGAGNEQF
TRBV5-6,.,TRBJ2-3,ASSLAGRGTDTQY
TRBV5-4,TRBD1,TRBJ2-1,ASSRTGTGANEQF
TRBV3-1/TRBV3-2,.,TRBJ1-2,ASSQSTLNYGYT
TRBV18,.,TRBJ2-5,ASSPRGLKAQETQY
TRBV10-3,.,TRBJ1-5,AISLEGSSQPQH
TRBV3-1/TRBV3-2,TRBD2,TRBJ2-4,ASSQVLAGGQNIQY
TRBV24-1,TRBD1,TRBJ2-1,ATSDQGTGDDNEQF
TRBV7-8,TRBD1,TRBJ2-7,ASSRGTGVSYEQY
TRBV7-9,.,TRBJ1-1,ASSWDKGEAF
TRBV5-1,.,TRBJ1-1,ASSGSGGWMGTEAF
TRBV4-1,TRBD2,TRBJ2-2,ASSQEGTSLGTGELF
TRBV7-9,TRBD1,TRBJ1-3,ASSPDRGSGNTIY
TRBV28,TRBD2,TRBJ2-5,ASSSHGGYQETQY
TRBV19,TRBD1,TRBJ1-5,ASQGQGTHQPQH
TRBV28,.,TRBJ2-7,ASRPGSPLDQY
TRBV19,.,TRBJ2-2,ASRVTGWNGELF
TRBV25-1,.,TRBJ1-1,ASTSPGGTEAF
TRBV6-5,.,TRBJ1-4,ASSYRGHSTNEKLF
TRBV7-9,TRBD1,TRBJ1-4,ASSLAQGGFEKLF
TRBV2,TRBD2,TRBJ2-1,ASSERTSGGTNEQF
TRBV7-9,TRBD1,TRBJ1-5,ASSLGRGHSNQPQH